This TCR beta chain was sequenced for a study of cytomegalovirus exposure and HLA in healthy donors. Findings and caveats of the study: A later analysis reported that several of the most significant clusters appeared to be linked to common viral pathogens, among them Epstein-Barr virus. In an earlier analysis, about 87% or about 30%: the productive usage of most TCR beta V segments.

Per germline, CDR1 MDHEN and CDR2 SYDVKM. With 8 bases removed from V and 2 bases from J, the gap between germline ends came to 12 bases. The CDR3 runs to 13 residues. The PCR used 60 Vbeta and 13 Jbeta primers. Using immunoSEQ multiplex PCR, the repertoire was profiled, and TCRdb retains in-frame clones only, with some absent. This table holds tens of thousands of clones, approximately 72% found once. In the case of this clone: The antigen is undetermined.

Sequencing was done on a sample of PBMCs. The TCR sequence derives from a middle-aged woman in good health and CMV-seronegative. The chain uses TRBV28 and TRBJ2-5; D uncertain. The CDR3 loop reads CASSRFGQETQYF. The CDR3 DNA reads as TGTGCCAGCTCTAGATTCGGACAAGAGACCCAGTACTTC. The full variable domain, with the rest looked up from reference TRBV28 and TRBJ2-5, is DVKVTQSSRYLVKRTGEKVFLECVQDMDHENMFWYRQDPGLGLRLIYFSYDVKMKEKGDIPEGYSVSREKKERFSLILESASTNQTSMYLCASSRFGQETQYFGPGTRLLVL.